The 7 T cell receptor beta chains presented below share a single source sample, sequenced in a study of beta chain features in type 1 diabetes. The study's findings and limits: TCRB CDR3 length was moderately but significantly reduced in all four CD4+ subsets of Type 1 diabetes patients.

Expressed TCRB transcripts were sequenced because the isolated RNA had all been reverse transcribed beforehand. Sequencing used immunoSEQ multiplex PCR; TCRdb keeps in-frame clones, though not all of them. Counted here are about 340,000 clones, roughly 12% occurring once; the ten biggest clones make up roughly 0.016%. No cognate antigen is known for these TCRs. Sample: naive CD4+ T cells from blood. Source of these receptors: a woman younger than 30 with type 1 diabetes.

This clone was detected a few times. The chain has TRBV7-8 and TRBJ2-7; possibly TRBD2 for D (7 bases). CDR3 size: 14 residues. Germline assignment: CDR1 SGHVS and CDR2 FQNEAQ. Trimming removed 6 bases from V and 2 bases from J, with 14 bases in between. CDR3 in amino acids: CASRGGRATYEQYF. The CDR3 nucleotides are TGTGCCAGCAGGGGGGGGCGGGCGACCTACGAGCAGTACTTC.

This clone was seen more than once but under ten times. V gene TRBV28 combines with J gene TRBJ2-5; D possibly corresponds to TRBD1 (6 bases). The CDR3 has 14 residues. V gave up 3 bases and J gave up 4 bases, with 12 bases separating them. Germline V gene sequence: CDR1 MDHEN, CDR2 SYDVKM. The CDR3: CASSFLGQSETQYF. The DNA of the CDR3 is TGTGCCAGCAGTTTTTTAGGACAGTCAGAGACCCAGTACTTC.

This clone was picked up a small number of times. V gene TRBV7-3 combines with J gene TRBJ2-3, with TRBD1 as a possible D gene (6 bases). V was cut by 4 bases and J by 6 bases, with 17 bases left in between. Germline V gene data show CDR1 as SGHTA and CDR2 as FQGTGA. This CDR3 region has 15 residues. The CDR3 DNA reads as TGTGCCAGCAGCTCCACAGGGATGTTTCGGGATACGCAGTATTTT. This translates into CASSSTGMFRDTQYF.

The chain has TRBV30 and TRBJ1-1; D gene ambiguous. This CDR3 is 11 amino acids long. Germline values: CDR1 GTSNPN, CDR2 SVGIG (reference sequence). Trimming took off 6 bases at V and 1 base at J, with 6 bases between the two ends. DNA for the CDR3: TGTGCCTGTTACGGGAACACTGAAGCTTTCTTT. It is translated as CACYGNTEAFF.

In its sample, this clone was seen a few times. The CDR3 loop is CASGGWSGGLAKNIQYF. For the CDR3, the DNA is TGTGCCAGCGGTGGGTGGTCAGGGGGCCTAGCCAAAAACATTCAGTACTTC. The rearrangement uses TRBV2 and TRBJ2-4, with 8 bases fitting TRBD1. Germline values: CDR1 SNHLY, CDR2 FYNNEI. V trimming: 8 bases; J trimming: 0 bases; junction bases outside the gene matches: 12. The CDR3 is 17 amino acids.

The chain is built from TRBV5-4 and TRBJ2-1; the match to TRBD2 covers 10 bases. V was pared by 3 bases and J by 6 bases, with 12 bases of the junction left unmatched. The germline V gene encodes CDR1 SGHNT and CDR2 YYREEE (reference sequence). The CDR3 has 17 amino acids. CDR3 bases: TGTGCCAGCAGCTCCGGGGGCCTAGCGGGAGTGGGCAATGAGCAGTTCTTC. Translation: CASSSGGLAGVGNEQFF.

This sequence joins TRBV19 and TRBJ2-7; 11 bases line up with TRBD1. The CDR3 length is 15 residues. The V segment lost 5 bases and the J segment 2 bases; nucleotides outside the gene matches: 5. Germline CDR1 LNHDA, CDR2 SQIVND (reference sequence). The CDR3 DNA reads TGTGCCAGTAGTCTCCAGGACAGGGGGCCCTACGAGCAGTACTTC. Its translation is CASSLQDRGPYEQYF.